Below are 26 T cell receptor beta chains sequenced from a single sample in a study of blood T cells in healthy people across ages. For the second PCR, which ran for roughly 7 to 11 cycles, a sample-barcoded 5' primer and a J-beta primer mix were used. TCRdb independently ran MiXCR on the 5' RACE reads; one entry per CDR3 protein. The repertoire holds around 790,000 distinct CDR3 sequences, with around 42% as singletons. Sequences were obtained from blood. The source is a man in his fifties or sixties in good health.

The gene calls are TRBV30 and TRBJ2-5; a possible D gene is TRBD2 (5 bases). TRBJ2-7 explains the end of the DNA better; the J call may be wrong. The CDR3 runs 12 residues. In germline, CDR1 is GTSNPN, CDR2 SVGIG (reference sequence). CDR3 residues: CAWTSGSDEQYF. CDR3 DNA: TGTGCCTGGACGTCGGGGTCGGACGAGCAGTACTTC.

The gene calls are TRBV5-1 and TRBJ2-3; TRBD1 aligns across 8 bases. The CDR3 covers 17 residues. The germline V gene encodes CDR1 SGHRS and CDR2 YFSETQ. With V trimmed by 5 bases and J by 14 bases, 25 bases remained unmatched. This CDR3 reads CASRQGQDTQIRSMGYF. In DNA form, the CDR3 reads TGCGCCAGCAGACAGGGACAGGATACACAGATACGCAGTATGGGGTATTTT.

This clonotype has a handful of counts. The CDR3 sequence: CASRTGDKGAQYF. The CDR3 DNA reads as TGTGCCAGCAGAACCGGGGATAAAGGGGCCCAGTACTTC. The chain employs TRBV6-2 or TRBV6-3 and TRBJ2-5; D assignment may be TRBD1 or TRBD2 (5 bases each). Germline V gene lookup returns CDR1 MNHEY and CDR2 SVGEGT. This CDR3 spans 13 amino acids. Between the trimmed V and J ends, which lost 6 bases and 9 bases, there was a span of 17 bases.

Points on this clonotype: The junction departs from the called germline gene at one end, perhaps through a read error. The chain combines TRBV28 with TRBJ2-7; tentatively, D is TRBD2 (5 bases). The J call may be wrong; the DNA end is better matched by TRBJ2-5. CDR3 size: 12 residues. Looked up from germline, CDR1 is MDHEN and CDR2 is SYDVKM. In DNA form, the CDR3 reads TGTGCCACCAGTCGACTAATAGGGACCCAGTACTTC. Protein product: CATSRLIGTQYF.

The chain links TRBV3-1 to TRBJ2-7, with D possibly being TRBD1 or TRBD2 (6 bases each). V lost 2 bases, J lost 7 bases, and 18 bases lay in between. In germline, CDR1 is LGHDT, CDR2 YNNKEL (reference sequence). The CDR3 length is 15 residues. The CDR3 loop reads CASSQMGGTYNEQYF. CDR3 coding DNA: TGTGCCAGCAGCCAAATGGGGGGCACCTACAATGAGCAGTACTTC.

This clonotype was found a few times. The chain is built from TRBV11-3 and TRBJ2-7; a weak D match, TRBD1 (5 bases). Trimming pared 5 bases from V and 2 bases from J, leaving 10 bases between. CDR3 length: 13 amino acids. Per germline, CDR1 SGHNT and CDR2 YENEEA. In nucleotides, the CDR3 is TGTGCCAGCAGCGCCCGACAGACCTACGAGCAGTACTTC. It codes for CASSARQTYEQYF. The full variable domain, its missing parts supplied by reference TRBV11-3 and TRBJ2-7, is EAGVVQSPRYKIIEKKQPVAFWCNPISGHNTLYWYLQNLGQGPELLIRYENEEAVDDSQLPKDRFSAERLKGVDSTLKIQPAELGDSAVYLCASSARQTYEQYFGPGTRLTVT.

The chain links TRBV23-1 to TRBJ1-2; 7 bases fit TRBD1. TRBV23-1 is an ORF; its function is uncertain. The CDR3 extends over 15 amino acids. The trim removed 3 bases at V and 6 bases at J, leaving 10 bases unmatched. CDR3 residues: CASSHVGGGWHGYTF. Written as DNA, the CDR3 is TGCGCCAGCAGTCACGTAGGGGGCGGATGGCATGGCTACACCTTC.

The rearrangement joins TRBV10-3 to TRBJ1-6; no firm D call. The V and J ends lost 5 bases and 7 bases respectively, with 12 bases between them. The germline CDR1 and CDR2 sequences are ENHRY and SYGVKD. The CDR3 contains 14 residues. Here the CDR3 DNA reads TGTGCCATCAGTTCCGGGCCTCGGAATTCACCCCTCCACTTT. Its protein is CAISSGPRNSPLHF.

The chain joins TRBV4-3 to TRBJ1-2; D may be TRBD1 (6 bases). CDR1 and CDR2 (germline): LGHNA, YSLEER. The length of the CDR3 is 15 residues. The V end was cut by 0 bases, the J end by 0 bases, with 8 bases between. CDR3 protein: CASSQDGGPNYGYTF. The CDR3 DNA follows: TGCGCCAGCAGCCAAGATGGGGGCCCTAACTATGGCTACACCTTC.

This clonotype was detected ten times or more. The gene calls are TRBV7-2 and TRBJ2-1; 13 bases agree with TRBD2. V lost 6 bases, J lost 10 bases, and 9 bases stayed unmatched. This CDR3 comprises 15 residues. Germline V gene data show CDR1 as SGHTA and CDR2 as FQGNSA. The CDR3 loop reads CASSPTSGGAGEQFF. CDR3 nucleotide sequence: TGTGCCAGCAGTCCTACTAGCGGGGGGGCAGGGGAGCAGTTCTTC.

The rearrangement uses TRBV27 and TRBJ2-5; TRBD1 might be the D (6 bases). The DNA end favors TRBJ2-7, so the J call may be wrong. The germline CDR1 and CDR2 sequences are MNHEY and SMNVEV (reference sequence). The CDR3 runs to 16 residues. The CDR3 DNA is TGTGCCAGCAGTTTCGTTACAGGGATTTTGGTCCACGAGCAGTACTTC. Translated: CASSFVTGILVHEQYF.

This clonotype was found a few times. The chain's CDR3 is CSARGGVADTQYF. The CDR3, as DNA: TGCAGTGCTAGGGGCGGGGTGGCAGATACGCAGTATTTT. The chain has TRBV20-1 and TRBJ2-3; weak D call: TRBD2 (6 bases). The V gene lost 3 bases and the J gene lost 4 bases, with 11 bases spanning the gap. Germline CDR1 and CDR2: DFQATT and SNEGSKA (reference sequence). CDR3 length equals 13 residues.

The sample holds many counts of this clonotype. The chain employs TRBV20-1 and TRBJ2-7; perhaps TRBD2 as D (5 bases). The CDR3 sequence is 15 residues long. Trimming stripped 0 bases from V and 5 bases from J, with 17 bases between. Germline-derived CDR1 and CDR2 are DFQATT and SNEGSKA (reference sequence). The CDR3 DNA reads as TGCAGTGCTAGAGATATAGGCGGGCTAGCCGACGAGCAGTACTTC. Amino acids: CSARDIGGLADEQYF.

The CDR3 protein is CASATGDRTEAFF. The CDR3 coding sequence is TGTGCCAGTGCCACAGGGGACAGGACTGAAGCTTTCTTT. The genes are TRBV7-2 and TRBJ1-1; TRBD1 agrees at 8 bases. Looked up from germline, CDR1 is SGHTA and CDR2 is FQGNSA. The V and J ends lost 9 bases and 5 bases, in that order; junction bases with no gene match: 8. The CDR3 has 13 residues.

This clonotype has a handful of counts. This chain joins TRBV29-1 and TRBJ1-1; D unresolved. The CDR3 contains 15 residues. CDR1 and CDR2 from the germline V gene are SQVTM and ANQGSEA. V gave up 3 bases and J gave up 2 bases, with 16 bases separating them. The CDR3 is CSVEGQRTVNTEAFF. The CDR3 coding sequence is TGCAGCGTTGAGGGTCAAAGAACAGTCAACACTGAAGCTTTCTTT.

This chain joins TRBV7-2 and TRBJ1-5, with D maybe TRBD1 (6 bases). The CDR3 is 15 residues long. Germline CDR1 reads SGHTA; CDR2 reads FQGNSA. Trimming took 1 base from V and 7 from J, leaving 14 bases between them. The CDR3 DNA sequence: TGTGCCAGCAGCTTAGGGCAGGGGCCGGGCCAGCCCCAGCATTTT. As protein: CASSLGQGPGQPQHF.

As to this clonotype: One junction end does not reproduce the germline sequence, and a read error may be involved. The chain's CDR3 is CAISEETNCGYTF. CDR3 nucleotide sequence: TGTGCCATCAGTGAGGAGACTAACTGTGGCTACACCTTC. V gene TRBV10-3 combines with J gene TRBJ1-2; D remains unclear. Germline V lookup: CDR1 ENHRY, CDR2 SYGVKD. This CDR3 has 13 residues.

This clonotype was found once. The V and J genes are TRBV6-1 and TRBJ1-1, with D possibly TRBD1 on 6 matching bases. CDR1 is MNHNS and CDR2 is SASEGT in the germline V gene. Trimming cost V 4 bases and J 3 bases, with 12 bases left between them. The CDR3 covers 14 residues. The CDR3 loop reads CASSGTTGHTEAFF. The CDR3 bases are TGTGCCAGCAGTGGAACAACAGGGCACACTGAAGCTTTCTTT.

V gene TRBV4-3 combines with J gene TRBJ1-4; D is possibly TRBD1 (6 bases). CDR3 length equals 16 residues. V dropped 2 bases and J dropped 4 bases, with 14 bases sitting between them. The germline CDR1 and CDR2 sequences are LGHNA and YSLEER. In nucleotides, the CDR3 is TGCGCCAGCAGCCAAACCACGGACAGCCGTAATGAAAAACTGTTTTTT. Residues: CASSQTTDSRNEKLFF.

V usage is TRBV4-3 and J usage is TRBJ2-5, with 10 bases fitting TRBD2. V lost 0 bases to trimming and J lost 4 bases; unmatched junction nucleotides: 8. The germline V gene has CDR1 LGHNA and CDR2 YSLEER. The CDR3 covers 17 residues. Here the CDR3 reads CASSQDGKAGGRETQYF. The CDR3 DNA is TGCGCCAGCAGCCAAGATGGAAAAGCGGGGGGGAGAGAGACCCAGTACTTC.

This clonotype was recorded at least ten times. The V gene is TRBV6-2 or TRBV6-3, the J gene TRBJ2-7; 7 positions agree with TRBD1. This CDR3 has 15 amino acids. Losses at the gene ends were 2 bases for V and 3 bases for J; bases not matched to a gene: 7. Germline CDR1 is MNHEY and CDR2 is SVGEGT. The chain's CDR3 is CASSYRGQEFYEQYF. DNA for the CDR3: TGTGCCAGCAGTTACCGAGGACAGGAGTTCTACGAGCAGTACTTC.

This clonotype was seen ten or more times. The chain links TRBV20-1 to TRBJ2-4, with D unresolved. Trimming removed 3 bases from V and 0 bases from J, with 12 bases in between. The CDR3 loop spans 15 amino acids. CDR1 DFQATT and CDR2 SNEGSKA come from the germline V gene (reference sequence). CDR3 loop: CSASGISLAKNIQYF. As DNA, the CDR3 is TGCAGTGCTAGCGGAATCTCGCTAGCCAAAAACATTCAGTACTTC.

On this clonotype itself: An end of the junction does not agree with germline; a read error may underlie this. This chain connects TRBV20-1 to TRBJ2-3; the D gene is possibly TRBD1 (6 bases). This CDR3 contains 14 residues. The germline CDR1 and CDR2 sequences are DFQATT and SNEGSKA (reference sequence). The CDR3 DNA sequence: TGCAGTGTCAGGGGCTACCGGACCACAGAGACGCAGTATTTT. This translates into CSVRGYRTTETQYF.

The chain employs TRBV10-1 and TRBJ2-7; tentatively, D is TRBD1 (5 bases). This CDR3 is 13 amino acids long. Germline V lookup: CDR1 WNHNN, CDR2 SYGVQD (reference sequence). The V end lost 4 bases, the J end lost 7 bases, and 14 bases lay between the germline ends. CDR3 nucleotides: TGCGCCAGCAGTGGGGTTCTGGACAATGAGCAGTACTTC. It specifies CASSGVLDNEQYF.

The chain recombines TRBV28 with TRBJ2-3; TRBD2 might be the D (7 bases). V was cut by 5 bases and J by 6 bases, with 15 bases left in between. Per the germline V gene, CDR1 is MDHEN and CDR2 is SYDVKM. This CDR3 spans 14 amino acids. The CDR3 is CASSLRGGGDTQYF. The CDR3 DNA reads TGTGCCAGCAGTCTCAGAGGGGGGGGCGATACGCAGTATTTT.

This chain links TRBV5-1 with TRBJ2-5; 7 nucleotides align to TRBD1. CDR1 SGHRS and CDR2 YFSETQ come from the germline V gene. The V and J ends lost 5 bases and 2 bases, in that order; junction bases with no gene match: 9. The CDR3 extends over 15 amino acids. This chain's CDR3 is CASSSRQGRQETQYF. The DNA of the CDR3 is TGCGCCAGCAGTTCCAGACAGGGACGACAAGAGACCCAGTACTTC.